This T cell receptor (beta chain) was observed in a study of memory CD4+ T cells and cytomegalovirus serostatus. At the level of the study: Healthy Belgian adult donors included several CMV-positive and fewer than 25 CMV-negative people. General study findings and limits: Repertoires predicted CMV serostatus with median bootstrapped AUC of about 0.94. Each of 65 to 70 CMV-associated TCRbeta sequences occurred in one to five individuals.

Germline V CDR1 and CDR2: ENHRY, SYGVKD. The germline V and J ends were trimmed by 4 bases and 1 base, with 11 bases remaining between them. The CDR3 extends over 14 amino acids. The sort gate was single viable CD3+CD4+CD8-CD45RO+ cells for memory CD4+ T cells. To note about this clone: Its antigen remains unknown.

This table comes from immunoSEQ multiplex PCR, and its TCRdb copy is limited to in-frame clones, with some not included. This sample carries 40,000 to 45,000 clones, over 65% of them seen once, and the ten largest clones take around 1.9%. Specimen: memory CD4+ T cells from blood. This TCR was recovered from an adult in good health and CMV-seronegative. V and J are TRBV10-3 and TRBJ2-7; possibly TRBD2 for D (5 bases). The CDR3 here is CAISGPGLSYEQYF. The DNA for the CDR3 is TGTGCCATCAGTGGGCCGGGATTATCCTACGAGCAGTACTTC.